These T cell receptor beta chains were read from a single sample in a study of T cells in Graves' hyperthyroidism and ophthalmopathy. Each CDR3 protein gets one entry after TCRdb re-called the multiplex PCR reads with MiXCR. The sample records about 290,000 distinct CDR3 sequences, 13% being singletons. Material: blood. Receptor source: a young woman with Graves' hyperthyroidism that later progressed to Graves' ophthalmopathy. Each CDR3 is given with its conserved first and last residue. Fields, in order: D gene, clone size, V gene, J gene, CDR3 protein, CDR3 DNA. A D gene is named only where the DNA matches it firmly. Size tells how often a clone was seen (once, few, many) or the class of an expanded clone, and some rows leave it out.

D: TRBD1
size: many
V: TRBV30
J: TRBJ2-2
CDR3: CAWEPPYRGSNTGELFF
DNA: TGTGCCTGGGAACCTCCTTACAGGGGGTCGAACACCGGGGAGCTGTTTTTT

D: -
size: -
V: TRBV29-1
J: TRBJ2-1
CDR3: CSVGGVEQFF
DNA: TGCAGCGTTGGAGGGGTGGAGCAGTTCTTC

D: TRBD1
size: -
V: TRBV9
J: TRBJ2-3
CDR3: CASSEDREGTDTQYF
DNA: TGTGCCAGCAGTGAGGACAGGGAGGGCACAGATACGCAGTATTTT

D: -
size: many
V: TRBV9
J: TRBJ2-7
CDR3: CASSAATGRDEQYF
DNA: TGTGCCAGCAGCGCCGCTACAGGGAGGGACGAGCAGTACTTC

D: TRBD1
size: many
V: TRBV20-1
J: TRBJ2-2
CDR3: CSARDTAGGNTGELFF
DNA: TGCAGTGCTAGAGATACGGCAGGGGGCAACACCGGGGAGCTGTTTTTT

D: -
size: many
V: TRBV6-2/TRBV6-3
J: TRBJ1-2
CDR3: CASSYSIVDGNYGYTF
DNA: TGTGCCAGCAGTTACTCGATAGTGGACGGGAACTATGGCTACACCTTC

D: TRBD2
size: few
V: TRBV14
J: TRBJ2-7
CDR3: CASSPPAGGLAGTKPYEQYF
DNA: TGTGCCAGCAGCCCCCCCGCGGGGGGACTAGCGGGTACTAAACCCTACGAGCAGTACTTC

D: TRBD2
size: many
V: TRBV2
J: TRBJ2-2
CDR3: CASSGGLAGGPDTGELFF
DNA: TGTGCCAGCAGTGGAGGACTAGCGGGAGGGCCGGACACCGGGGAGCTGTTTTTT

D: -
size: many
V: TRBV7-9
J: TRBJ2-1
CDR3: CASSPAGVEQFF
DNA: TGTGCCAGCAGCCCAGCAGGGGTTGAGCAGTTCTTC

D: -
size: many
V: TRBV12-3/TRBV12-4
J: TRBJ2-1
CDR3: CASSLGGRLGEQFF
DNA: TGTGCCAGCAGTTTAGGGGGACGTCTTGGTGAGCAGTTCTTC

D: TRBD1
size: many
V: TRBV27
J: TRBJ2-7
CDR3: CASSLGDRVGYEQYF
DNA: TGTGCCAGCAGTTTAGGGGACAGGGTCGGCTACGAGCAGTACTTC

D: -
size: many
V: TRBV7-2
J: TRBJ1-1
CDR3: CASSRGAGVNTEAFF
DNA: TGTGCCAGCAGCCGCGGAGCAGGGGTCAACACTGAAGCTTTCTTT

D: -
size: many
V: TRBV14
J: TRBJ2-7
CDR3: CASSQVRLGEQYF
DNA: TGTGCCAGCAGCCAAGTTCGGCTCGGCGAGCAGTACTTC

D: -
size: many
V: TRBV13
J: TRBJ1-5
CDR3: CASSLGLGQPQHF
DNA: TGTGCCAGCAGCTTAGGCTTGGGTCAGCCCCAGCATTTT

D: -
size: few
V: TRBV4-1
J: TRBJ1-5
CDR3: CASSQQNRPQHF
DNA: TGCGCCAGCAGCCAACAGAATCGGCCCCAGCATTTT

D: -
size: many
V: TRBV12-3/TRBV12-4
J: TRBJ2-1
CDR3: CASSLKASGEQFF
DNA: TGTGCCAGCAGTTTAAAAGCGAGCGGTGAGCAGTTCTTC

D: -
size: -
V: TRBV19
J: TRBJ2-3
CDR3: CASTNRPLGWDTQYF
DNA: TGTGCCAGTACGAATCGACCCTTAGGGTGGGATACGCAGTATTTT

D: TRBD1
size: many
V: TRBV20-1
J: TRBJ2-2
CDR3: CSAVKPGQGYTGELFF
DNA: TGCAGTGCTGTTAAACCGGGACAGGGGTACACCGGGGAGCTGTTTTTT

D: -
size: many
V: TRBV3-1
J: TRBJ1-1
CDR3: CASTHSMNTEAFF
DNA: TGTGCCAGCACCCACAGCATGAACACTGAAGCTTTCTTT

D: TRBD2
size: -
V: TRBV19
J: TRBJ2-1
CDR3: CASSMTSGTYNEQFF
DNA: TGTGCCAGTAGTATGACTAGCGGAACCTACAATGAGCAGTTCTTC

D: TRBD2
size: many
V: TRBV7-2
J: TRBJ2-7
CDR3: CASSLGRESYEQYF
DNA: TGTGCCAGCAGCTTAGGGCGGGAGAGCTACGAGCAGTACTTC

D: TRBD2
size: many
V: TRBV28
J: TRBJ2-1
CDR3: CASSSQREGYNEQFF
DNA: TGTGCCAGCAGTTCGCAGCGGGAGGGTTACAATGAGCAGTTCTTC

D: -
size: many
V: TRBV27
J: TRBJ2-1
CDR3: CASSLSSNNEQFF
DNA: TGTGCCAGCAGTTTATCGAGCAACAATGAGCAGTTCTTC

D: TRBD1
size: few
V: TRBV30
J: TRBJ2-7
CDR3: CAWSVGSLQGVQF
DNA: TGTGCCTGGAGTGTAGGATCCCTACAGGGGGTGCAATTC

D: TRBD2
size: many
V: TRBV6-1
J: TRBJ2-1
CDR3: CASSVRLAGLHNEQFF
DNA: TGTGCCAGCAGTGTAAGGCTAGCGGGATTGCACAATGAGCAGTTCTTC

D: TRBD2
size: few
V: TRBV19
J: TRBJ2-5
CDR3: CASSVTGTSFETQYF
DNA: TGTGCCAGTAGTGTCACGGGGACTAGCTTCGAGACCCAGTACTTC

D: TRBD2
size: many
V: TRBV13
J: TRBJ2-7
CDR3: CASSLGGLAGGRNEQYF
DNA: TGTGCCAGCAGCTTAGGAGGTCTAGCGGGAGGGCGGAACGAGCAGTACTTC

D: TRBD2
size: -
V: TRBV20-1
J: TRBJ2-5
CDR3: CSASSASGVLADTQYF
DNA: TGCAGTGCTAGTAGTGCCAGCGGGGTACTAGCCGACACCCAGTACTTC

D: -
size: many
V: TRBV3-1
J: TRBJ1-2
CDR3: CASSQVQSVRGYTF
DNA: TGTGCCAGCAGCCAAGTTCAATCAGTACGTGGCTACACCTTC

D: TRBD1
size: -
V: TRBV29-1
J: TRBJ2-3
CDR3: CSVDGTGGGGTDTQYF
DNA: TGCAGCGTTGATGGGACAGGGGGCGGGGGCACAGATACGCAGTATTTT

D: TRBD2
size: -
V: TRBV20-1
J: TRBJ2-1
CDR3: CSATGLLTYEQFF
DNA: TGCAGTGCCACGGGACTACTAACCTACGAGCAGTTCTTC

D: TRBD1
size: -
V: TRBV10-3
J: TRBJ2-3
CDR3: CAIGQGARGEGDTQYF
DNA: TGTGCCATCGGACAGGGGGCGAGGGGAGAGGGGGATACGCAGTATTTT

D: -
size: many
V: TRBV6-1
J: TRBJ1-5
CDR3: CASSESVQGNDQPQHF
DNA: TGTGCCAGCAGTGAATCTGTCCAGGGGAACGATCAGCCCCAGCATTTT

D: -
size: few
V: TRBV6-1
J: TRBJ2-7
CDR3: CASKRSSYEQYF
DNA: TGTGCCAGCAAACGGAGCTCCTACGAGCAGTACTTC

D: -
size: few
V: TRBV3-1
J: TRBJ2-3
CDR3: CASSQVVLREADTDTQYF
DNA: TGTGCCAGCAGCCAAGTTGTTTTACGGGAAGCGGACACAGATACGCAGTATTTT

D: TRBD1
size: many
V: TRBV7-2
J: TRBJ1-1
CDR3: CASSLHRTGVGTEAFF
DNA: TGTGCCAGCAGCTTACACCGGACAGGGGTGGGGACTGAAGCTTTCTTT

D: -
size: many
V: TRBV27
J: TRBJ2-3
CDR3: CASSLLVSTDTQYF
DNA: TGTGCCAGCAGTTTATTGGTTAGCACAGATACGCAGTATTTT

D: -
size: -
V: TRBV6-5
J: TRBJ1-2
CDR3: CASSYGPGNYGYTF
DNA: TGTGCCAGCAGTTACGGTCCGGGTAACTATGGCTACACCTTC

D: -
size: -
V: TRBV20-1
J: TRBJ2-4
CDR3: CSARDLAKNIQYF
DNA: TGCAGTGCTAGGGATCTAGCCAAAAACATTCAGTACTTC

D: -
size: many
V: TRBV18
J: TRBJ1-4
CDR3: CASSPPPGNEKLFF
DNA: TGTGCCAGCTCACCACCGCCAGGGAATGAAAAACTGTTTTTT

D: -
size: many
V: TRBV12-3/TRBV12-4
J: TRBJ1-1
CDR3: CASSTTRTGTEAFF
DNA: TGTGCCAGCAGTACGACCAGAACTGGAACTGAAGCTTTCTTT

D: -
size: many
V: TRBV11-2
J: TRBJ2-5
CDR3: CASSVVETQYF
DNA: TGTGCCAGCAGCGTGGTAGAGACCCAGTACTTC

D: TRBD2
size: many
V: TRBV12-3/TRBV12-4
J: TRBJ2-7
CDR3: CASSFDSGSEQYF
DNA: TGTGCCAGCAGTTTCGATAGCGGGAGCGAGCAGTACTTC

D: -
size: -
V: TRBV14
J: TRBJ2-7
CDR3: CASSQDRTGSYEQYF
DNA: TGTGCCAGCAGCCAAGATCGAACTGGATCCTACGAGCAGTACTTC

D: TRBD2
size: many
V: TRBV9
J: TRBJ2-1
CDR3: CASSATSGHYNEQFF
DNA: TGTGCCAGCAGCGCCACTAGCGGGCACTACAATGAGCAGTTCTTC

D: -
size: few
V: TRBV9
J: TRBJ1-1
CDR3: CASSVWESDTEAFF
DNA: TGTGCCAGCAGCGTATGGGAATCGGACACTGAAGCTTTCTTT

D: -
size: -
V: TRBV28
J: TRBJ1-3
CDR3: CASTAGGTRNTIYF
DNA: TGTGCCAGCACTGCGGGAGGGACGAGAAACACCATATATTTT

D: -
size: many
V: TRBV7-7
J: TRBJ1-4
CDR3: CASSLSSSPNEKLFF
DNA: TGTGCTAGCAGCCTTAGTTCGAGCCCTAATGAAAAACTGTTTTTT

D: -
size: -
V: TRBV5-5
J: TRBJ2-1
CDR3: CASSLGVSNSYNEQFF
DNA: TGTGCCAGCAGCTTGGGGGTCAGTAACTCCTACAATGAGCAGTTCTTC

D: TRBD2
size: few
V: TRBV27
J: TRBJ2-7
CDR3: CASSSLAGGPSGEHYF
DNA: TGTGCCAGCAGTTCCCTAGCGGGAGGCCCCTCGGGCGAGCATTACTTC